This TCR beta chain is from a study of shared clonotypes between healthy human individuals. Study-wide context: Plates per donor: three CD4 naive, three CD4 memory, two CD8 naive, one CD8 memory. Study-wide points: Sharing across four donors was highest in naive CD4 (around 5%) and lowest in memory CD8 (roughly 0.4%).

Cells designated naive CD8 were CD45RO-negative and were positively selected for CCR7, with terminally differentiated effector memory CD45RA+ cells excluded. Every subset's genomic DNA went evenly onto several immunoSEQ plates. Here immunoSEQ multiplex PCR was the method, and the copy in TCRdb shows in-frame clones only, minus some. This sample has fewer than 1 million clones, with around 96% found just once. A word on this clone: Its antigen is undetermined. Other DNA sequences in this specimen translate into the identical CDR3.

Germline CDR1 and CDR2: MNHEY and SMNVEV (reference sequence). The CDR3 totals 12 residues. The V and J ends lost 4 bases and 5 bases respectively, with 7 bases between them. Sequences were obtained from naive CD8+ T cells sorted from blood. The sequence was obtained from a man aged 30-40 years in good health. The genes are TRBV27 and TRBJ2-3; D remains unclear. CDR3 protein: CASSSPRDTQYF. The DNA for the CDR3 is TGTGCCAGCAGTTCCCCCCGAGATACGCAGTATTTT.